This T cell receptor (beta chain) stems from a study of cytomegalovirus exposure and HLA in healthy donors. Broader study findings: Most TCR sequences showed up rarely, but some public TCRs showed up in many donors.

As concerns this clone: Its antigen is currently unknown. Other DNA variants within this sample encode the same CDR3.

PCR involved 60 Vbeta and 13 Jbeta primers. Profiled with immunoSEQ multiplex PCR; TCRdb holds only in-frame clones, not every one. The sample lists more than 150,000 clones; around 80% were seen once. Germline V gene lookup returns CDR1 SGHVS and CDR2 FNYEAQ. V was clipped by 2 bases and J by 1 base, with 5 bases between them. CDR3 length equals 13 residues. Specimen: PBMCs. The chain is built from TRBV7-6 and TRBJ1-1; perhaps TRBD1 as D (5 bases). This clonotype was sampled from a girl between 10 and 17 years old in good health and CMV-seropositive. In DNA, the CDR3 is TGTGCCAGCAGCTTACAGGGGAACACTGAAGCTTTCTTT. Translation gives CASSLQGNTEAFF.